This T cell receptor beta chain originates from a study of T cells in Graves' hyperthyroidism and ophthalmopathy. Using RNA transcripts as the source, TCR beta CDR3 regions were amplified. During a first-round RT-PCR of the TCR CDR3, the HTBI primer set was used. TCRdb redid the calling of the multiplex PCR reads with MiXCR, one entry per CDR3 protein. The sample records approximately 490,000 distinct CDR3 sequences, less than 25% being singletons. Researchers barred patients who had uncontrolled infection, other autoimmune disease, pregnancy or lactation. Orbital computed tomography, thyroid ultrasound, serum thyroxine and TRAb, and clinical symptoms together informed the diagnoses. The CDR3 has 15 amino acids. The trim removed 4 bases at V and 9 bases at J, leaving 6 bases unmatched. The germline CDR1 and CDR2 sequences are LGHNA and YSLEER.

The source of this sequence is a woman in her 70s with Graves' ophthalmopathy. The sequenced material came from blood. J is TRBJ2-1 and V is TRBV4-3, with 13 bases fitting TRBD2. The CDR3 region is CASSRTSGRVPEQFF. For the CDR3, the DNA is TGCGCCAGCAGCCGGACTAGCGGGAGAGTCCCTGAGCAGTTCTTC.